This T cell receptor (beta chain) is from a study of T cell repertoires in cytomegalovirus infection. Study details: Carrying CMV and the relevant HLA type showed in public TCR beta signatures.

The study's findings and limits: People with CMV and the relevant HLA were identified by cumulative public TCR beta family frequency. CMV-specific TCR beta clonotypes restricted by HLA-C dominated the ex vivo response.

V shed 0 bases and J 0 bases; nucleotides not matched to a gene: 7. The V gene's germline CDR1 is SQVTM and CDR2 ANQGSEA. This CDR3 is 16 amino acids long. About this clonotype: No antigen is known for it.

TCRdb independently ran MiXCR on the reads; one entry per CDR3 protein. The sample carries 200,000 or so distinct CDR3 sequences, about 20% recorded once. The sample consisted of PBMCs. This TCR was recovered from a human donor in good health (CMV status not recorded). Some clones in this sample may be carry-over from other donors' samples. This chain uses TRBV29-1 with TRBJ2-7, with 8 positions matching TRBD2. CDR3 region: CSVEDRGSGVSYEQYF. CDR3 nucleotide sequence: TGCAGCGTTGAAGATAGGGGTAGCGGGGTCTCCTACGAGCAGTACTTC.